The next 26 T cell receptor beta chains were all read from a single sample in a study of vaccination and CD4 T cells after COVID-19. These receptors' antigens are unknown. Noted treatment: approximately nine-day PBMC culture with coronavirus spike peptide pools or control peptides (ViraFEST assay). Researchers collected the unexposed donor's CD4+ T cells before the COVID-19 pandemic (2011-2018). With the Oncomine TCR Beta short-read assay, DNA from cultured CD4+ T cells was sequenced. TCRdb fed the PCR reads into MiXCR, producing one record per CDR3 protein. The sample has 2,600 or so distinct CDR3 sequences, roughly 20% seen once. Sample: CD4+ T cells from blood, cultured in vitro. The receptors were sampled from a human donor in good health.

In its sample, this clonotype was seen once. The chain links TRBV30 to TRBJ1-5, with 7 bases fitting TRBD1. There are 13 residues in the CDR3. CDR1 GTSNPN and CDR2 SVGIG come from the germline V gene (reference sequence). Unmatched junction bases numbered 1, after V lost 1 base and J lost 4 bases. The CDR3 sequence: CAWSGQGNQPQHF. CDR3 in DNA: TGTGCCTGGAGTGGACAGGGTAATCAGCCCCAGCATTTT. Complete variable domain (other parts from reference TRBV30 and TRBJ1-5): SQTIHQWPATLVQPVGSPLSLECTVEGTSNPNLYWYRQAAGRGLQLLFYSVGIGQISSEVPQNLSASRPQDRQFILSSKKLLLSDSGFYLCAWSGQGNQPQHFGDGTRLSIL.

The table lists this clonotype with a few counts. The chain employs TRBV27 and TRBJ1-5; D is unclear. Deletions cut 3 bases from V and 11 bases from J, with 17 bases between. This CDR3 contains 14 residues. Germline CDR1 and CDR2: MNHEY and SMNVEV (reference sequence). The DNA of the CDR3 is TGTGCCAGCAGTTTTGGGATTTCTGAGGGTACCCAGCATTTT. This encodes CASSFGISEGTQHF.

This clonotype qualifies as medium-sized. The rearrangement uses TRBV6-2 or TRBV6-3 and TRBJ1-2; D is undetermined. CDR1 MNHEY and CDR2 SVGEGT come from the germline V gene. There are 13 residues in the CDR3. V was shortened by 11 bases and J by 0 bases, with 13 bases between the two germline ends. The CDR3 sequence is CAGYSTANYGYTF. The CDR3 DNA sequence: TGTGCCGGATACAGTACAGCTAACTATGGCTACACCTTC.

This clonotype was seen more than once but under ten times. V is TRBV24-1 and J is TRBJ2-1; 9 positions agree with TRBD1. The CDR3 is made up of 15 amino acids. The V gene's germline CDR1 is KGHDR and CDR2 SFDVKD. Losses at the gene ends were 3 bases for V and 6 bases for J; bases not matched to a gene: 5. The CDR3 loop reads CATSDNRDRVNEQFF. The CDR3 DNA sequence: TGTGCCACCAGTGATAACCGGGACAGGGTCAATGAGCAGTTCTTC.

The gene calls are TRBV18 and TRBJ1-3; D unclear. Trimming took 0 bases from V and 2 from J, leaving 8 bases between them. The CDR3 is made up of 15 amino acids. In germline, CDR1 is KGHSH, CDR2 LQKENI. The CDR3 DNA reads TGTGCCAGCTCACCACCGACGACCGCTGGAAACACCATATATTTT. Protein sequence: CASSPPTTAGNTIYF.

The chain joins TRBV10-3 to TRBJ2-7; 8 bases are shared with TRBD1. The CDR3 runs 14 residues. Looked up from germline, CDR1 is ENHRY and CDR2 is SYGVKD. Trimming removed 6 bases from V and 2 bases from J; junction bases left unmatched: 6. CDR3 sequence: CAISPDRGAYEQYF. In nucleotides, the CDR3 is TGTGCCATCAGCCCAGACAGGGGTGCCTACGAGCAGTACTTC.

This clonotype was detected only a few times. The chain joins TRBV7-2 to TRBJ1-3; D call uncertain. The CDR3 extends over 18 amino acids. Trimming left V 1 base short and J 0 bases short, with 16 bases between. Germline V gives CDR1 SGHTA, CDR2 FQGNSA. For the CDR3, the DNA is TGTGCCAGCAGCTTAGTTCTGTCTCAGTATGGCTCTGGAAACACCATATATTTT. The encoded protein is CASSLVLSQYGSGNTIYF.

This clonotype is deemed large. V and J are TRBV30 and TRBJ1-2, with unresolved D. The CDR3 consists of 16 residues. V lost 1 base to trimming and J lost 2 bases, with 17 bases between them. Germline V gene sequence: CDR1 GTSNPN, CDR2 SVGIG (reference sequence). Here the CDR3 reads CAWSGGEDGRNYGYTF. In DNA form, the CDR3 reads TGTGCCTGGAGTGGTGGCGAGGACGGGCGCAACTATGGCTACACCTTC.

The table lists this clonotype with a few counts. The chain links TRBV10-3 to TRBJ1-1, with 7 bases aligning to TRBD1. Trimming cost V 8 bases and J 2 bases; bases outside gene matches: 5. Looked up from germline, CDR1 is ENHRY and CDR2 is SYGVKD. CDR3 length: 13 residues. CDR3 sequence (DNA): TGTGCCATCGGGACAGAGGCCAACACTGAAGCTTTCTTT. It translates to CAIGTEANTEAFF.

This sequence joins TRBV2 and TRBJ2-5; no definite D call. The CDR3 has 15 residues. Trimming left V 1 base short and J 2 bases short, with 11 bases between. Germline assignment: CDR1 SNHLY and CDR2 FYNNEI. The CDR3 DNA sequence: TGTGCCAGCAGTGAAGATGCGGCGGTGCAAGAGACCCAGTACTTC. This codes for CASSEDAAVQETQYF.

The rearrangement links TRBV20-1 to TRBJ2-7; 8 bases line up with TRBD1. Germline V lookup: CDR1 DFQATT, CDR2 SNEGSKA (reference sequence). J was trimmed by 5 bases and V by 7 bases; bases with no gene match: 16. The CDR3 covers 15 residues. The CDR3 sequence: CSGTPPLAGGHEQYF. DNA for the CDR3: TGCAGTGGAACCCCCCCGTTGGCAGGGGGCCACGAGCAGTACTTC.

The chain links TRBV10-3 to TRBJ2-7; TRBD1 agrees at 7 bases. Unmatched junction bases numbered 8, after V lost 3 bases and J lost 0 bases. CDR1 and CDR2 from the germline V gene are ENHRY and SYGVKD. CDR3 length equals 16 residues. This chain's CDR3 is CAISDMDRLSSYEQYF. CDR3 in DNA: TGTGCCATCAGTGATATGGACAGGTTGAGCTCCTACGAGCAGTACTTC.

This clonotype showed up just a few times. V usage is TRBV7-3 and J usage is TRBJ1-1; D possibly corresponds to TRBD1 (6 bases). The V end was cut by 5 bases, the J end by 0 bases, with 16 bases between. The CDR3 extends over 16 amino acids. The germline gives CDR1 SGHTA, CDR2 FQGTGA. CDR3 sequence reads: CASSQNRVSMNTEAFF. The CDR3 DNA reads as TGTGCCAGCAGCCAAAACAGGGTTTCCATGAACACTGAAGCTTTCTTT.

This chain connects TRBV6-1 to TRBJ2-3; D assignment may be TRBD1 or TRBD2 (5 bases each). Germline CDR1 MNHNS, CDR2 SASEGT. V was trimmed by 2 bases and J by 1 base, leaving 13 bases between them. CDR3 length: 16 residues. The CDR3 reads CASSETRGPRTDTQYF. The DNA of the CDR3 is TGTGCCAGCAGTGAAACTAGGGGCCCCCGCACAGATACGCAGTATTTT.

This clonotype appeared once. Being one base from a much bigger clone, this may be a read error. V and J are TRBV7-2 and TRBJ1-2; D not certain. Trimming removed 10 bases from V and 7 bases from J, with 19 bases in between. Germline lookup yields CDR1 SGHTA and CDR2 FQGNSA. CDR3 size: 13 residues. This CDR3 reads CATKLRGFSGYTF. CDR3 DNA sequence: TGTGCCACAAAACTACGGGGATTTAGTGGCTACACCTTC.

This clonotype is hyperexpanded (1% or more) by share. This chain uses TRBV2 with TRBJ2-1; D gene unclear. From germline, CDR1 is SNHLY and CDR2 FYNNEI. The CDR3 length is 14 residues. Trimming cost V 7 bases and J 3 bases, with 13 bases left between them. DNA of the CDR3: TGTGCCAGCAACCCGGGCGGTCACTACAATGAGCAGTTCTTC. It specifies CASNPGGHYNEQFF.

The genes are TRBV6-2 or TRBV6-3 and TRBJ1-5; D uncertain. The V end was cut by 2 bases, the J end by 7 bases, with 9 bases between. The germline V gene has CDR1 MNHEY and CDR2 SVGEGT. CDR3 length equals 13 residues. DNA of the CDR3: TGTGCCAGCAGTTACGGATCAGGACAGCCCCAGCATTTT. As protein: CASSYGSGQPQHF.

The rearrangement joins TRBV5-4 to TRBJ1-2; 9 positions match TRBD1. The J segment lost 5 bases and the V segment lost 1 base, leaving 3 bases of the junction unmatched. The CDR3 length is 14 residues. Germline V gene data show CDR1 as SGHNT and CDR2 as YYREEE (reference sequence). The CDR3 nucleotides read TGTGCCAGCAGCTTGAACAGGGGGCTTTATGGCTACACCTTC. Translation: CASSLNRGLYGYTF.

The chain joins TRBV9 to TRBJ2-3, with 9 bases matching TRBD2. Germline CDR1 SGDLS, CDR2 YYNGEE. The CDR3 sequence is 17 residues long. Germline trimming cut 3 bases from V and 3 bases from J; bases unmatched to any gene: 11. CDR3 residues: CASSGLGRGGRTDTQYF. The CDR3 region has the DNA TGTGCCAGCAGCGGCCTTGGGCGGGGGGGCCGGACAGATACGCAGTATTTT.

This clonotype appeared a few times. V usage is TRBV7-3 and J usage is TRBJ2-5; the match to TRBD1 covers 7 bases. There are 15 residues in the CDR3. CDR1 is SGHTA, CDR2 FQGTGA, per germline. V was pared by 5 bases and J by 0 bases, with 6 bases of the junction left unmatched. The CDR3 DNA reads TGTGCCAGCAGCGCCGGGACAGCGTACCAAGAGACCCAGTACTTC. Translation: CASSAGTAYQETQYF.

This clonotype occurred a few times. This chain joins TRBV12-3 or TRBV12-4 and TRBJ2-1, with D unclear. This CDR3 spans 11 amino acids. V lost 4 bases, J lost 4 bases, and 2 bases lay in between. CDR3 region: CASSWYNEQFF. The CDR3 DNA reads TGTGCCAGCAGTTGGTACAATGAGCAGTTCTTC.

V and J are TRBV7-2 and TRBJ2-3; D gene ambiguous. The germline V gene has CDR1 SGHTA and CDR2 FQGNSA. Deletions cut 5 bases from V and 4 bases from J, with 10 bases between. The CDR3 is 13 residues long. CDR3 DNA: TGTGCCAGCAGCCTTAATAGGGCAGATACGCAGTATTTT. This gives the protein CASSLNRADTQYF.

The chain links TRBV5-1 to TRBJ1-2; 8 bases fit TRBD1. The CDR3 is 15 residues long. CDR1 is SGHRS, CDR2 YFSETQ, per germline. V trimming: 4 bases; J trimming: 4 bases; junction bases outside the gene matches: 9. Written as DNA, the CDR3 is TGCGCCAGCAGCGGGCGAGCAGGGGGCGGCTATGGCTACACCTTC. Translated, it gives CASSGRAGGGYGYTF.

The V call is TRBV4-3, the J call TRBJ2-7; 11 bases match TRBD2. CDR1 and CDR2 from the germline V gene are LGHNA and YSLEER. The CDR3 contains 17 residues. The J segment lost 2 bases and the V segment lost 4 bases, leaving 10 bases of the junction unmatched. CDR3 sequence (DNA): TGCGCCAGCAGCCGCCTTTCCCCACTAGCGGGGGCCTACGAGCAGTACTTC. It is translated as CASSRLSPLAGAYEQYF.

The genes are TRBV5-1 and TRBJ1-2; D remains ambiguous. Germline V gene sequence: CDR1 SGHRS, CDR2 YFSETQ. The V end lost 7 bases, the J end lost 4 bases, and 14 bases lay between the germline ends. The CDR3 is made up of 13 amino acids. Here the CDR3 reads CASSEGYSYGYTF. CDR3 bases: TGCGCCAGCTCCGAGGGTTACAGCTATGGCTACACCTTC.

There are a few counts of this clonotype. The chain carries TRBV28 and TRBJ1-2; D is ambiguous. CDR3 size: 12 residues. Germline values: CDR1 MDHEN, CDR2 SYDVKM. Trimming shortened V by 5 bases and J by 6 bases, and 10 bases separated the two germline ends. The CDR3 nucleotides are TGTGCCAGCAGTCCCACACGTAATGGCTACACCTTC. It codes for CASSPTRNGYTF.